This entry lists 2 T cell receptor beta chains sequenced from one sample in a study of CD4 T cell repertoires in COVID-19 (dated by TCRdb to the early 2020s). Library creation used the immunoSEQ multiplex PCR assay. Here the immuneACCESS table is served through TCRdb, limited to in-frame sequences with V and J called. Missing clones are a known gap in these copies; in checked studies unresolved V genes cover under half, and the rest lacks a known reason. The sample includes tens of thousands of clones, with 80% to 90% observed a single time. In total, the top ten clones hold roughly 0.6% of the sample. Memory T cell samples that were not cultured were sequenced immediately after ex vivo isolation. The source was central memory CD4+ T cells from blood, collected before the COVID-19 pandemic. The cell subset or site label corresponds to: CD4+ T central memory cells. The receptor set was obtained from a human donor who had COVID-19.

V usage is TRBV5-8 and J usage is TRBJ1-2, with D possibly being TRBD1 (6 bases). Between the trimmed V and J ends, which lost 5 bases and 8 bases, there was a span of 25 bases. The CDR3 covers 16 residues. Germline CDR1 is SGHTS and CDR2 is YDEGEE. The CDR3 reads CASSLRENQGIGGYTF. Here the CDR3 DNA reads TGTGCCAGCAGTTTAAGGGAAAACCAGGGGATCGGCGGCTACACCTTC.

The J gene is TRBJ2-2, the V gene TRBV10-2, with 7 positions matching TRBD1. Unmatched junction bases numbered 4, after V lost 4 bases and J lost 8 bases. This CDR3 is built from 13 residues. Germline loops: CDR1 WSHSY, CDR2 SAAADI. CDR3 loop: CASSARGLGELFF. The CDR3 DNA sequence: TGCGCCAGCAGTGCCAGGGGGTTAGGGGAGCTGTTTTTT.